The sequence of this T cell receptor beta chain was determined in a study of human T cells and chemical hapten exposure. Study conclusions and caveats: TCRs exceeding 1 in 1000 frequency stayed unchanged with DPC sensitization. There were significantly more large CDR3 similarity clusters among expanded TCRs than among controls.

The CDR3 length is 13 residues. With 3 bases clipped from V and 9 bases from J, the junction kept 7 bases outside the gene matches. Germline CDR1 is SNHLY and CDR2 is FYNNEI. Stated time point: patch test 1, 2 weeks after DPC sensitization. The treatment denotes: therapeutic diphenylcyclopropenone sensitization with weekly scalp DPC. The starting material, unfractionated whole blood, was used for total RNA extraction. This clonotype was seen a few times. Antigen: not known. Per the authors' pipeline: Samples had a median of around 94,000 TCRs, ranging roughly 23,224 to 690,600. TCRdb processed the RACE reads anew with MiXCR; each CDR3 protein has one entry. TCRdb, not the original authors, processed these V and J calls. The table has fewer than 400,000 distinct CDR3 sequences, about 7% seen once.

Sequences were derived from whole blood, sampled in connection with sensitization to the hapten diphenylcyclopropenone (DPC). The rearrangement links TRBV2 to TRBJ2-7; TRBD2 matches 8 bases. The source is a woman between 18 and 29 years old with alopecia areata. Some clones in this sample may be carry-over from other donors' samples. The CDR3 here is CASSELAGGGQYF. In DNA form, the CDR3 reads TGTGCCAGCAGTGAGCTGGCGGGAGGCGGGCAGTACTTC.